This T cell receptor (beta chain) was obtained from a study of T-cell memory formation after mild COVID-19. Study results and limitations: Balance between CD4 and CD8 was seen in clones contracting day 15 to 85, and a CD4+ lean was seen in later expanders. Researchers report contracting CD4+ clones mostly in CM and EM, with CD8+ clones in EMRA. The appearance of some responding clones in pre-infection memory suggested that cross-reactive memory joined.

Germline V lookup: CDR1 DFQATT, CDR2 SNEGSKA (reference sequence). This CDR3 is built from 13 residues. To note about this clonotype: Its antigen is unidentified.

The TCR alpha and TCR beta cDNA libraries, bearing sample barcodes and UMIs, were generated by 5'RACE using constant-segment primers. A single record per CDR3 protein comes from TCRdb applying MiXCR to the 5' RACE reads. The sample consists of 200,000 to 300,000 distinct CDR3 sequences, over 9% of them appearing once. The chain joins TRBV20-1 to TRBJ2-5, with 7 bases that match TRBD2. The origin of this receptor is a young man who had mild COVID-19 (a few samples of this study predate the infection). Cell type and time point are not known. The sequenced sample was PBMCs or a T cell subset sorted from them (not recorded which). In DNA, the CDR3 is TGCACCGCGGTAACTAGCGTTGGGGAGACCCAGTACTTC. It is translated as CTAVTSVGETQYF.